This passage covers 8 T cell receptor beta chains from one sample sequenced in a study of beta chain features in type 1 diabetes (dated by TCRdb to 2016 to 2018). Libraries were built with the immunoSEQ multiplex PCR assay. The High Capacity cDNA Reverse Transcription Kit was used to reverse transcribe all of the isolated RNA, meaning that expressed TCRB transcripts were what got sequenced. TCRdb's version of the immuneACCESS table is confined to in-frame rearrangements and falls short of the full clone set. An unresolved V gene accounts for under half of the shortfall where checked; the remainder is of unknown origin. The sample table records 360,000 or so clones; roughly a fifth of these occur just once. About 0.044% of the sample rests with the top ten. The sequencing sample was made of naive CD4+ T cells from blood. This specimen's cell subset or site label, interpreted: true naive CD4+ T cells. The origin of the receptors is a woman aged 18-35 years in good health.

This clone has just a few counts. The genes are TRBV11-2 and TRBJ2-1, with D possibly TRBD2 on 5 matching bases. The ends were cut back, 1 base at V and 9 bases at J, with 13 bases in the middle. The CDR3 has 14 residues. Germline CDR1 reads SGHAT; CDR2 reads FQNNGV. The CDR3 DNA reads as TGTGCCAGCAGCTTAGGACTCCGCGGACTTGAGCAGTTCTTC. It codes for CASSLGLRGLEQFF. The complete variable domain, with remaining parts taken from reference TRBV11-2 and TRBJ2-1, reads EAGVAQSPRYKIIEKRQSVAFWCNPISGHATLYWYQQILGQGPKLLIQFQNNGVVDDSQLPKDRFSAERLKGVDSTLKIQPAKLEDSAVYLCASSLGLRGLEQFFGPGTRLTVL.

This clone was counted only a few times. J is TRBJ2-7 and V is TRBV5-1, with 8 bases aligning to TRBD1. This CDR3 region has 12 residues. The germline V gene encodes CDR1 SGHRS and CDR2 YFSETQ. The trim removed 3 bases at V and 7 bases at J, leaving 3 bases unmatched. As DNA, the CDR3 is TGCGCCAGCAGCTCCGGGACAGGAGAGCAGTACTTC. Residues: CASSSGTGEQYF.

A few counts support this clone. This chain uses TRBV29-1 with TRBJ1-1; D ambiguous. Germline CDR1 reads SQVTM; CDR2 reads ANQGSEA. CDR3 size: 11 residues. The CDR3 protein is CTRLEDTEAFF. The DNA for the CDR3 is TGCACCCGCCTTGAGGACACTGAAGCTTTCTTT. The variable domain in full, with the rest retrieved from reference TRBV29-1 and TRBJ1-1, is SAVISQKPSRDICQRGTSLTIQCQVDSQVTMMFWYRQQPGQSLTLIATANQGSEATYESGFVIDKFPISRPNLTFSTLTVSNMSPEDSSIYLCTRLEDTEAFFGQGTRLTVV.

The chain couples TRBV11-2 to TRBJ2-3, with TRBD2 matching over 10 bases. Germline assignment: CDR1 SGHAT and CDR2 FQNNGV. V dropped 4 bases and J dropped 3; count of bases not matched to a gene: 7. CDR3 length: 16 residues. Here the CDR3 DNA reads TGTGCCAGCAGCTCCTTAGCGGGGGGCCTGACAGATACGCAGTATTTT. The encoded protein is CASSSLAGGLTDTQYF. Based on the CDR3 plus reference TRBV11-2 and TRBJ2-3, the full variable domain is EAGVAQSPRYKIIEKRQSVAFWCNPISGHATLYWYQQILGQGPKLLIQFQNNGVVDDSQLPKDRFSAERLKGVDSTLKIQPAKLEDSAVYLCASSSLAGGLTDTQYFGPGTRLTVL.

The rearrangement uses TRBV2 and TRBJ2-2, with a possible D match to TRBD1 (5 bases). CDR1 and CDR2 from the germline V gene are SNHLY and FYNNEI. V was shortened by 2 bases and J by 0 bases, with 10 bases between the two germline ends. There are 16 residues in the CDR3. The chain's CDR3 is CASSEQGPANTGELFF. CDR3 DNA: TGTGCCAGCAGTGAACAGGGCCCCGCGAACACCGGGGAGCTGTTTTTT. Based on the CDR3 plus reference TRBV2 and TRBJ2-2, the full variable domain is EPEVTQTPSHQVTQMGQEVILRCVPISNHLYFYWYRQILGQKVEFLVSFYNNEISEKSEIFDDQFSVERPDGSNFTLKIRSTKLEDSAMYFCASSEQGPANTGELFFGEGSRLTVL.

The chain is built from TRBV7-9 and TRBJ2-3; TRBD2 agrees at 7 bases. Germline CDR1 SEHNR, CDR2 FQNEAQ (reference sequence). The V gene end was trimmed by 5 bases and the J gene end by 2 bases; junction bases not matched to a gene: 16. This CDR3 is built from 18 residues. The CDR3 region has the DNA TGTGCCAGCAGCCCCTGGGGCGGGAGAGAAGGGGACACAGATACGCAGTATTTT. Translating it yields CASSPWGGREGDTDTQYF.

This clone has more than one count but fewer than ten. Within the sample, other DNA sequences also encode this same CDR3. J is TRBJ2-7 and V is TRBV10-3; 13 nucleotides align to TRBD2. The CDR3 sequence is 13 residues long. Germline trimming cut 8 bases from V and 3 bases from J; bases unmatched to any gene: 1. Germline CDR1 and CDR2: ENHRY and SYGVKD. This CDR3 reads CAIRTSGSYEQYF. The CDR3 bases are TGTGCCATCCGGACTAGCGGGAGCTACGAGCAGTACTTC.

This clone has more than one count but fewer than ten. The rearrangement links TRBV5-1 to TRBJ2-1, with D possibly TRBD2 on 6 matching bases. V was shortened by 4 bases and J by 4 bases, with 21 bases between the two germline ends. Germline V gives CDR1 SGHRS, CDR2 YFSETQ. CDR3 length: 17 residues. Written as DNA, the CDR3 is TGCGCCAGCAGCCCCGGCCTAGCGACCATTCCTTACAATGAGCAGTTCTTC. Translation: CASSPGLATIPYNEQFF.